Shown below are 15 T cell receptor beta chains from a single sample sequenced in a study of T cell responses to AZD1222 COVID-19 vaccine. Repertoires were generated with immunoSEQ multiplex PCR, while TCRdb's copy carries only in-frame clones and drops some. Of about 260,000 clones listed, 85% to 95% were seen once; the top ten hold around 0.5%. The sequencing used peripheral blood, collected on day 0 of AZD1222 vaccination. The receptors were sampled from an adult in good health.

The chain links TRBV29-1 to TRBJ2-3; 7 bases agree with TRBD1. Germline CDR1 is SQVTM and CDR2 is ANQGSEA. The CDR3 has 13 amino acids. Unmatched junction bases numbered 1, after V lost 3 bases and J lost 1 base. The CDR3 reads CSVDQGGTDTQYF. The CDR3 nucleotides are TGCAGCGTTGACCAGGGGGGCACAGATACGCAGTATTTT.

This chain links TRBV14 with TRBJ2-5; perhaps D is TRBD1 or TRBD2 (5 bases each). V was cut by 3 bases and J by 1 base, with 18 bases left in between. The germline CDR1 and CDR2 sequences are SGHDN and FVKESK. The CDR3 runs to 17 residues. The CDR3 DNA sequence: TGTGCCAGCAGCCAGAAGTGGGGGAGATGGGGCCAAGAGACCCAGTACTTC. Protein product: CASSQKWGRWGQETQYF.

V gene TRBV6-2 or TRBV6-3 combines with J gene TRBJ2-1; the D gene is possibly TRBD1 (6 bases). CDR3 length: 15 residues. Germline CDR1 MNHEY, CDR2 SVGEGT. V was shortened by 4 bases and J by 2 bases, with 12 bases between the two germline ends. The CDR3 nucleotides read TGTGCCAGCAGTTCCCAAGGGGGAGCCTACAATGAGCAGTTCTTC. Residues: CASSSQGGAYNEQFF.

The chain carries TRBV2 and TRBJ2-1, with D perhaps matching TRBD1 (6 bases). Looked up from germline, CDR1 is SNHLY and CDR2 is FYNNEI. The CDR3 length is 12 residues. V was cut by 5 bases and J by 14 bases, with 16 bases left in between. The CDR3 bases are TGTGCCAGCAGTCTCAGGACAGTAGATAAGTTCTTC. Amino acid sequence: CASSLRTVDKFF.

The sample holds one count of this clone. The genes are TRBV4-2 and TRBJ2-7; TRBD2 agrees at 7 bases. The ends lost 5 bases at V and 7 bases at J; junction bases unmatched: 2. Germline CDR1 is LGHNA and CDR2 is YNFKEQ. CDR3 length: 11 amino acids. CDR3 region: CASSSGREQYF. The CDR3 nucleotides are TGTGCCAGCAGCTCCGGGAGGGAGCAGTACTTC.

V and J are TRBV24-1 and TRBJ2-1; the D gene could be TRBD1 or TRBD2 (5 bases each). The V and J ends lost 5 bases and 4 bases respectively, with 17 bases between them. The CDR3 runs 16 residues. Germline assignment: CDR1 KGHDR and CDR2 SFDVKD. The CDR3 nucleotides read TGTGCCACCAGTGCCCTAGCCGGGACCGCATACAATGAGCAGTTCTTC. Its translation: CATSALAGTAYNEQFF.

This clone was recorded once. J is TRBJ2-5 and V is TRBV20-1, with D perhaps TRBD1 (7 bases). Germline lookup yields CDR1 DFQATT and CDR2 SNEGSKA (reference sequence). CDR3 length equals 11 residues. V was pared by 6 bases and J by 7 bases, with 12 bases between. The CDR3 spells CSATQGGTQYF. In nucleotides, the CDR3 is TGCAGTGCCACCCAGGGGGGGACCCAGTACTTC.

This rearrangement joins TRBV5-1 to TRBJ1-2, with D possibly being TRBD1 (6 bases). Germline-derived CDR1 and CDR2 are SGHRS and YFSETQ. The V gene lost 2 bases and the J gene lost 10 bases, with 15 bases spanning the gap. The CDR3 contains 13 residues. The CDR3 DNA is TGCGCCAGCAGCTTTTACAGGGAGGGGGACTACACCTTC. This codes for CASSFYREGDYTF.

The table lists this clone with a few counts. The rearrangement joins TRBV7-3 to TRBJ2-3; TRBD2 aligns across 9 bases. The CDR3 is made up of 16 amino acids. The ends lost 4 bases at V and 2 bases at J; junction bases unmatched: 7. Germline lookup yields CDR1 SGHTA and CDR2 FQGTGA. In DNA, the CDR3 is TGTGCCAGCAGCTCCTTCAGCGGGAGGATCACAGATACGCAGTATTTT. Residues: CASSSFSGRITDTQYF.

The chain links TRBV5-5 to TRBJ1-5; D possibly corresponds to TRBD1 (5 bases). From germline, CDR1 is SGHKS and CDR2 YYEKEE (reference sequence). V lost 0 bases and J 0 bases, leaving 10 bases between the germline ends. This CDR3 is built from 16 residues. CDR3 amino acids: CASSLVGGISNQPQHF. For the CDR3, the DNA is TGTGCCAGCAGCTTGGTGGGGGGGATTAGCAATCAGCCCCAGCATTTT. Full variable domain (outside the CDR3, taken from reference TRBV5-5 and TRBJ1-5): DAGVTQSPTHLIKTRGQQVTLRCSPISGHKSVSWYQQVLGQGPQFIFQYYEKEERGRGNFPDRFSARQFPNYSSELNVNALLLGDSALYLCASSLVGGISNQPQHFGDGTRLSIL.

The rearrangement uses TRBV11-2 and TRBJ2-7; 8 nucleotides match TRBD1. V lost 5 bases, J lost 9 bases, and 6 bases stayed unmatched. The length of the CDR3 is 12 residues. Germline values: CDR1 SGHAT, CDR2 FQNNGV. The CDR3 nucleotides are TGTGCCAGCAGCCCCGACAGGGGAGCGCAGTACTTC. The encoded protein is CASSPDRGAQYF.

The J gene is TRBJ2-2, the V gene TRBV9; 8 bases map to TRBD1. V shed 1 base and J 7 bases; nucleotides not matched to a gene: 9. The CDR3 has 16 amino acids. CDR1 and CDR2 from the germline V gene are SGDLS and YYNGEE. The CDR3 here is CASSVNRGSDDGELFF. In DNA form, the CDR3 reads TGTGCCAGCAGCGTAAACAGGGGGTCGGACGACGGGGAGCTGTTTTTT.

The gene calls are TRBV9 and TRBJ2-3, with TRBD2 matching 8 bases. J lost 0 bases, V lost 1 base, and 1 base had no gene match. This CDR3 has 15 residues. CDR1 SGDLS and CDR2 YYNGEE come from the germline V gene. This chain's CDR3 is CASSVSSGSTDTQYF. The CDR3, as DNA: TGTGCCAGCAGCGTATCTAGCGGGAGCACAGATACGCAGTATTTT. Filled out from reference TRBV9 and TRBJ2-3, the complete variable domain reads DSGVTQTPKHLITATGQRVTLRCSPRSGDLSVYWYQQSLDQGLQFLIQYYNGEERAKGNILERFSAQQFPDLHSELNLSSLELGDSALYFCASSVSSGSTDTQYFGPGTRLTVL.

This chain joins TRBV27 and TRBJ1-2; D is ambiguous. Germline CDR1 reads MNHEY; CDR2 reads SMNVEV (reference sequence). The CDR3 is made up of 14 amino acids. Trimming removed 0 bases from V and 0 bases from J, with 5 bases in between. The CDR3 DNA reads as TGTGCCAGCAGTTTATCCGGGCCTAACTATGGCTACACCTTC. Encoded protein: CASSLSGPNYGYTF.

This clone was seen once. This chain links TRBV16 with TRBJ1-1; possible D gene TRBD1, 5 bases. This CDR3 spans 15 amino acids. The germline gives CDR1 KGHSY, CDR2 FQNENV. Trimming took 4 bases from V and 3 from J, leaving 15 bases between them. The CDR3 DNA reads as TGTGCCAGCAGCCTCCCCGAAGGGGTGGACACTGAAGCTTTCTTT. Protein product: CASSLPEGVDTEAFF.